These 16 T cell receptor beta chains were sequenced from one sample in a study of vaccination effects on CD4 cells after COVID-19. The table came from immunoSEQ multiplex PCR; TCRdb's copy has only in-frame clones and leaves some out. Of 73,000 or so clones detected, 78% appear once; the ten largest clones hold roughly a tenth. The antigens these receptors bind are not known. Before sequencing took place, the ViraFEST assay used viral peptide pools to expand antigen-specific CD4+ T cells. Cultured cells yielded isolated CD4+ T cells after approximately nine days. Prior SARS-CoV-2 infection was absent in the vaccine recipients, as shown by negative nucleocapsid antibodies. This specimen was CD4+ T cells from PBMCs cultured with SARS-CoV-2 spike peptides, taken before COVID-19 vaccination. Source of these receptors: a human donor who received a COVID-19 vaccine.

The V call is TRBV5-1, the J call TRBJ1-6; 7 nucleotides agree with TRBD1. Germline values: CDR1 SGHRS, CDR2 YFSETQ. This CDR3 contains 15 residues. J was trimmed by 7 bases and V by 4 bases; bases with no gene match: 8. Here the CDR3 reads CASSPTGTENSPLHF. In nucleotides, the CDR3 is TGCGCCAGCAGCCCTACCGGGACAGAGAATTCACCCCTCCACTTT. Full variable domain (outside the CDR3, taken from reference TRBV5-1 and TRBJ1-6): KAGVTQTPRYLIKTRGQQVTLSCSPISGHRSVSWYQQTPGQGLQFLFEYFSETQRNKGNFPGRFSGRQFSNSRSEMNVSTLELGDSALYLCASSPTGTENSPLHFGNGTRLTVT.

CDR3 in amino acids: CASRRPGQPTDTQYF. In nucleotides, the CDR3 is TGTGCCAGCAGACGACCGGGACAGCCCACAGATACGCAGTATTTT. This rearrangement joins TRBV6-5 to TRBJ2-3; 7 bases align to TRBD1. There are 15 residues in the CDR3. J was trimmed by 2 bases and V by 6 bases; bases with no gene match: 8. Germline assignment: CDR1 MNHEY and CDR2 SVGAGI.

This chain connects TRBV25-1 to TRBJ1-4; 7 positions match TRBD1. Per germline, CDR1 MGHDK and CDR2 SYGVNS. There are 14 residues in the CDR3. V shed 1 base and J 8 bases; nucleotides not matched to a gene: 4. CDR3 bases: TGTGCCAGCAGTGAATTTCGGGACAGCGAAAAACTGTTTTTT. The encoded protein is CASSEFRDSEKLFF.

Turning to this clone: At one end, the junction sequence differs from germline, possibly due to a read error. The V gene is TRBV5-6, the J gene TRBJ1-5, with D unclear. CDR1 is SGHDT, CDR2 YYEEEE, per germline. The CDR3 spans 15 residues. The DNA for the CDR3 is TGTGCCAGCAGCTTACGAACCAAGGGCAACCAGCCCCAGCATTTT. Translating gives CASSLRTKGNQPQHF.

This clone occurred once. The rearrangement joins TRBV19 to TRBJ2-3; D remains ambiguous. Germline V gives CDR1 LNHDA, CDR2 SQIVND (reference sequence). Trimming removed 5 bases at V and 3 bases at J, with 6 bases between. This CDR3 comprises 12 residues. The CDR3 coding sequence is TGTGCCAGTAGTCCCGGAACAGATACGCAGTATTTT. Protein sequence: CASSPGTDTQYF.

The V gene is TRBV11-2, the J gene TRBJ2-3; TRBD2 aligns across 12 bases. The CDR3 extends over 18 amino acids. Germline lookup yields CDR1 SGHAT and CDR2 FQNNGV. With V trimmed by 5 bases and J by 3 bases, 12 bases remained unmatched. CDR3 DNA: TGTGCCAGCAGCCTAAGACTAGCGGGGGCCTTGGGAACAGATACGCAGTATTTT. This encodes CASSLRLAGALGTDTQYF.

This clone appeared a few times. J is TRBJ2-1 and V is TRBV25-1; 9 nucleotides agree with TRBD2. Germline V gene lookup returns CDR1 MGHDK and CDR2 SYGVNS. The CDR3 has 14 amino acids. The J segment lost 4 bases and the V segment lost 7 bases, leaving 5 bases of the junction unmatched. CDR3 amino acids: CASMASGTYNEQFF. In DNA form, the CDR3 reads TGTGCCAGCATGGCTAGCGGGACATACAATGAGCAGTTCTTC.

The chain has TRBV6-1 and TRBJ2-7, with TRBD2 identical over 7 bases. The CDR3 runs to 15 residues. V was clipped by 0 bases and J by 4 bases; unmatched bases: 6. Germline values: CDR1 MNHNS, CDR2 SASEGT. The CDR3, as DNA: TGTGCCAGCAGTGAAGCTCCTAGCGGTACTTACGAGCAGTACGTC. Residues: CASSEAPSGTYEQYV.

The V call is TRBV2, the J call TRBJ2-7; D gene uncertain. CDR3 length: 14 amino acids. Germline CDR1 is SNHLY and CDR2 is FYNNEI. Between the trimmed V and J ends, which lost 4 bases and 1 base, there was a span of 11 bases. The CDR3: CASSAEMLSYEQYV. For the CDR3, the DNA is TGTGCCAGCAGTGCGGAGATGTTATCCTACGAGCAGTACGTC.

The V and J genes are TRBV12-3 or TRBV12-4 and TRBJ1-2; D call uncertain. The CDR3 spans 12 residues. V was trimmed by 3 bases and J by 4 bases, leaving 6 bases between them. CDR3 sequence reads: CASSFSGYGYTF. In nucleotides, the CDR3 is TGTGCCAGCAGTTTTTCGGGCTATGGCTACACCTTC.

A few counts support this clone. The rearrangement uses TRBV6-5 and TRBJ1-6; the match to TRBD1 covers 7 bases. The CDR3 runs 15 residues. Germline V gene lookup returns CDR1 MNHEY and CDR2 SVGAGI. The J segment lost 10 bases and the V segment lost 6 bases, leaving 12 bases of the junction unmatched. CDR3 in amino acids: CASSPGSQGDSPLHF. In DNA, the CDR3 is TGTGCCAGCAGCCCAGGTAGTCAGGGGGACTCACCCCTCCACTTT.

V and J are TRBV5-1 and TRBJ2-3, with 11 bases matching TRBD2. J gave up 5 bases and V 3 bases, and 17 bases lay outside the gene matches. The CDR3 has 19 residues. Looked up from germline, CDR1 is SGHRS and CDR2 is YFSETQ. DNA for the CDR3: TGCGCCAGCAGCTCCCGGGGTAGCGGGGGGGCCCCCAGGAAAGATACGCAGTATTTT. Its translation: CASSSRGSGGAPRKDTQYF.

This rearrangement joins TRBV5-1 to TRBJ1-4; D is undetermined. Trimming removed 0 bases at V and 12 bases at J, with 15 bases between. The CDR3 spans 14 residues. CDR1 and CDR2 (germline): SGHRS, YFSETQ. DNA for the CDR3: TGCGCCAGCAGCTTGGAGGGAGAGGCGGCCGAACTGTTTTTT. This sequence encodes CASSLEGEAAELFF.

V and J are TRBV28 and TRBJ2-1, with 10 bases that match TRBD2. The CDR3 is 14 amino acids. Unmatched junction bases numbered 8, after V lost 6 bases and J lost 9 bases. CDR1 is MDHEN and CDR2 is SYDVKM in the germline V gene. The CDR3 nucleotides are TGTGCCAGCAGGGAGCGGGGGGGCACAGCTGAGCAGTTCTTC. It specifies CASRERGGTAEQFF.

This chain connects TRBV28 to TRBJ1-2; the match to TRBD1 covers 8 bases. Germline CDR1 reads MDHEN; CDR2 reads SYDVKM. V shed 7 bases and J 8 bases; nucleotides not matched to a gene: 6. The CDR3 is 12 residues long. CDR3 sequence: CASNGQGRGYTF. CDR3 coding DNA: TGTGCCAGCAATGGACAGGGTAGGGGCTACACCTTC.

The chain is built from TRBV19 and TRBJ2-7; D is undetermined. Trimming removed 9 bases at V and 3 bases at J, with 12 bases between. CDR1 and CDR2 (germline): LNHDA, SQIVND (reference sequence). CDR3 size: 12 residues. In nucleotides, the CDR3 is TGTGCCAGGGCGTCTGGCCACTACGAGCAGTACGTC. This sequence encodes CARASGHYEQYV.